This TCR beta chain was identified during a study of OX40 agonist ivuxolimab in advanced cancers. Background on the study: Three patients, one with hepatocellular carcinoma and two with cutaneous melanoma, responded partially.

As for this clone: Its target is unknown.

Sequencing was performed with immunoSEQ multiplex PCR; in TCRdb, only in-frame clones are kept and a portion is missing. The sample carries some 75,000 clones, 65% to 90% recorded once. The CDR3 is made up of 16 amino acids. Germline CDR1 LNHDA, CDR2 SQIVND (reference sequence). V lost 5 bases, J lost 3 bases, and 13 bases stayed unmatched. Whole-study findings and limits: Expanded clones were, on average, more numerous in CD8+ T cells than in CD4+.

The chain combines TRBV19 with TRBJ2-7; 7 bases fit TRBD1. The TCR sequence derives from an adult with an advanced solid tumor such as melanoma, head and neck, liver or kidney cancer. This specimen was CD4+ or CD8+ T cells sorted from blood, taken in a trial of the OX40 agonist ivuxolimab. The CDR3 DNA is TGTGCCAGTAGTCCCCACGCCGGGACAGTTTACTACGAGCAGTACTTC. Its protein is CASSPHAGTVYYEQYF.